This T cell receptor (beta chain) originates from a study of OX40 agonist ivuxolimab in advanced cancers. Overall study findings and caveats: Mean expanded clone counts were higher in CD8+ than CD4+ T cells.

Only in-frame clones appear in the TCRdb table, and some are missing; sequencing was by immunoSEQ multiplex PCR. The sample consists of fewer than 30,000 clones, about 76% of them appearing once. Of note for this clone: Antigen: not known.

This clonotype originated in an adult with an advanced solid tumor such as melanoma, head and neck, liver or kidney cancer. Here the sequenced sample was CD4+ or CD8+ T cells sorted from blood, taken in a trial of the OX40 agonist ivuxolimab.

CDR3 region: CASSQDWDLNNEQFF. CDR3 nucleotide sequence: TGCGCCAGCAGCCAAGATTGGGACTTAAACAATGAGCAGTTCTTC. The chain uses TRBV4-1 and TRBJ2-1; possibly TRBD2 for D (6 bases). The CDR3 covers 15 residues. The germline gives CDR1 MGHRA, CDR2 YSYEKL. The ends were cut back, 0 bases at V and 5 bases at J, with 11 bases in the middle.